The 9 T cell receptor beta chains below all came from one sample that was sequenced in a study of CD8+ T cells in alopecia areata (dated by TCRdb to the late 2010s). Cells from mouse cutaneous lymph nodes were pooled, stained for CD4, CD8alpha, NKG2D, NKG2ACE and other markers, and then sorted on a BD Influx. Preparation of the library involved the immunoSEQ multiplex PCR assay. RNA was extracted from all samples and reverse transcribed into cDNA as template for TCR sequencing. What TCRdb holds here is the immuneACCESS table cut down to in-frame rearrangements. Part of the clones is not present; checked against another copy, under half of the missing clones reflect an unresolved V gene, and the others are unexplained. This sample has over 250,000 clones, none of them a singleton. Jointly, the top ten make up roughly 1.2% of the sample. The sequenced sample was CD4+ T cells sorted from a lymph node. Receptors originate from a C3H/HeJ mouse with alopecia areata. The MHC haplotype of this strain is H2-k.

This clone was seen a handful of times. The gene names given are mouse names. The CDR3 end lies 4 residues beyond the end of the read and is filled in from the germline J gene. This chain uses TRBV5 with TRBJ2-1, with 9 bases lining up with TRBD2. This CDR3 has 16 residues. Losses at the gene ends were 1 base for V and 3 bases for J; bases not matched to a gene: 4. Germline V CDR1 and CDR2: LGHNA, YNLKQL (reference sequence). The CDR3: CASSQVPGGVYAEQFF. The CDR3 DNA, read in part, is TGTGCCAGCAGCCAAGTTCCTGGGGGGGTCTATGCT.

A word on this clone: Genes and germline are mouse. The read halts 4 residues ahead of the CDR3 end, with the missing end drawn from the germline J gene. The chain links TRBV31 to TRBJ2-2; 9 bases agree with TRBD2. The V segment lost 3 bases and the J segment 2 bases; nucleotides outside the gene matches: 1. CDR1 and CDR2 (germline): GKSSPN, SITVG. This CDR3 contains 14 residues. The sequenced CDR3 bases are TGTGCCTGGAGCGACTGGGGGAACACCGGG. It yields the protein CAWSDWGNTG. The full-length CDR3 reads as CAWSDWGNTGQLYF.

In its sample, this clone was seen a few times. Genes and germline come from the mouse. From the germline J gene comes the end of the CDR3, since the read stops 4 residues before it. At the DNA level, this CDR3 is encoded by other sequences in the same sample as well. V gene TRBV13-3 combines with J gene TRBJ1-2; weak D call: TRBD1 (5 bases). V lost 4 bases to trimming and J lost 1 base, with 8 bases between them. The CDR3 extends over 13 amino acids. Germline V gives CDR1 NNHDY, CDR2 SYVADS. The covered CDR3 bases are TGTGCCAGCAGTCCTACAGGAAACTCC. The encoded protein is CASSPTGNS. The full CDR3 reads CASSPTGNSDYTF.

On this clone itself: Gene names follow the mouse nomenclature. Sequencing ends 4 residues short of the CDR3 end; the germline J gene provides the rest. The sample contains more than one DNA sequence encoding this CDR3. The rearrangement links TRBV19 to TRBJ2-4; D is perhaps TRBD2 (7 bases). The CDR3 has 15 residues. Trimming left V 4 bases short and J 0 bases short, with 12 bases between. The germline CDR1 and CDR2 sequences are FNHDT and SITEND (reference sequence). CDR3 amino acids: CASSPLGASQNTLYF. CDR3 bases read: TGTGCCAGCAGTCCTCTGGGGGCTAGTCAAAAC.

This clone has more than one count but fewer than ten. Germline and genes here are mouse. The read terminates 4 residues before the CDR3 end, so the remaining end is supplied by the germline J gene. Other DNA sequences in the sample encode the same CDR3. The V and J genes are TRBV13-3 and TRBJ1-1, with D possibly matching TRBD1 (6 bases). From germline, CDR1 is NNHDY and CDR2 SYVADS. Between the trimmed V and J ends, which lost 5 bases and 1 base, there was a span of 9 bases. The CDR3 length is 13 residues. CDR3 DNA (partial): TGTGCCAGCAGCCGGGACAAAAACACA. Its protein product is CASSRDKNT. The full CDR3 protein reads CASSRDKNTEVFF.

As regards this clone: Gene names are mouse gene names. The read terminates 4 residues ahead of where the CDR3 ends, so the germline J gene completes it. J is TRBJ2-3 and V is TRBV13-3; 8 bases are shared with TRBD1. The V gene end was trimmed by 5 bases and the J gene end by 0 bases; junction bases not matched to a gene: 2. CDR1 NNHDY and CDR2 SYVADS come from the germline V gene. The length of the CDR3 is 14 residues. The CDR3 sequence: CASRWDRSAETLYF. The covered CDR3 bases are TGTGCCAGCAGGTGGGACAGGAGTGCAGAA.

With regard to this clone: The germline and genes are mouse ones. The read comes to an end 3 residues before the CDR3 does, leaving the germline J gene to fill in the end. V gene TRBV14 combines with J gene TRBJ1-6, with D possibly being TRBD1 (6 bases). TRBJ1-6 is reported as an ORF; its role is uncertain. V lost 4 bases and J lost 3, with 11 bases in between. The CDR3 sequence is 15 residues long. Germline V gene data show CDR1 as SGHDT and CDR2 as FRDEAV. The chain's CDR3 is CASSPQGFYNSPLYF. CDR3 DNA, as far as it was read: TGTGCCAGCAGTCCGCAGGGGTTCTATAATTCGCCC.

Points on this clone: Genes and germline are mouse. With the read ending 4 residues before the CDR3 end, the germline J gene is used to fill in that end. The chain carries TRBV19 and TRBJ2-5; D is possibly TRBD1 (6 bases). The germline CDR1 and CDR2 sequences are FNHDT and SITEND (reference sequence). The CDR3 is made up of 14 amino acids. CDR3 sequence reads: CASSMRGGEDTQYF. The DNA read from the CDR3 is TGTGCCAGCAGTATGAGAGGGGGAGAAGAC. The variable domain in full, completed from reference TRBV19 and TRBJ2-5, reads GGIITQTPKFLIGQEGQKLTLKCQQNFNHDTMYWYRQDSGKGLRLIYYSITENDLQKGDLSEGYDASREKKSSFSLTVTSAQKNEMAVFLCASSMRGGEDTQYFGPGTRLLVL.

This clone was counted only a few times. The gene names given are mouse names. The sequenced fragment ends 4 residues before the CDR3 boundary, so the rest is inferred from the germline J gene. V usage is TRBV14 and J usage is TRBJ2-5; D gene unclear. Germline V gene lookup returns CDR1 SGHDT and CDR2 FRDEAV. The CDR3 runs 14 residues. V lost 2 bases, J lost 2 bases, and 9 bases lay in between. CDR3 bases read: TGTGCCAGCAGTTTATCCAGCCCCCAAGAC. Its translation: CASSLSSPQD. The CDR3 in full is CASSLSSPQDTQYF.